This T cell receptor beta chain derives from a study of T cell responses to AZD1222 COVID-19 vaccine. General study results and limits: Among vaccine-associated CD4 TCRs, coverage spanned spike, with dominance at 160-218 and 743-854. Reports say nearly half of spike-specific TCRs go after unmutated variant regions. Increased Spike-specific TCR breadth and depth were observed after two AZD1222 doses.

Clones were sequenced by immunoSEQ multiplex PCR, and TCRdb holds only the in-frame ones, with some missing. The profile shows approximately 100,000 clones, roughly nine tenths of them singletons. Details on this clone: Its antigen is not known.

The trim removed 3 bases at V and 6 bases at J, leaving 9 bases unmatched. The CDR3 is 15 amino acids. Germline V lookup: CDR1 LNHDA, CDR2 SQIVND (reference sequence). The chain uses TRBV19 and TRBJ1-2; 8 bases line up with TRBD1. Sequencing was performed on peripheral blood, taken on day 0 of AZD1222 vaccination. The sequence was collected from an adult in good health. CDR3 nucleotides: TGTGCCAGTAGTATTGGGTTTCAGGGGGCTAATGGCTACACCTTC. This codes for CASSIGFQGANGYTF.